Listed below are T cell receptor beta chains from one sample, sequenced in a study of cytomegalovirus exposure and HLA in healthy donors. This table comes from immunoSEQ multiplex PCR, and its TCRdb copy is limited to in-frame clones, with some not included. The sample includes roughly 180,000 clones, 86% of them seen just once. Sequenced: PBMCs. The receptors shown here come from a young man in good health and CMV-seropositive. Both conserved end residues are part of each CDR3. The order of the fields is D gene, V gene, J gene, clone size, CDR3 protein, CDR3 DNA. The D gene is left open where the match is weak. The size field is filled for only some rows; it gives once, few, many or a size class.

>TRBD1|TRBV11-3|TRBJ2-3|NA
CASSPGGGGADTQYF
TGTGCCAGCAGCCCAGGGGGTGGGGGCGCCGATACGCAGTATTTT
>NA|TRBV6-6|TRBJ2-5|NA
CASSYLETQYF
TGTGCCAGCAGTTACCTGGAGACCCAGTACTTC
>NA|TRBV6-1|TRBJ2-3|NA
CASSVPRTSTDTQYF
TGTGCCAGCAGTGTTCCACGCACTAGCACAGATACGCAGTATTTT
>TRBD1|TRBV7-3|TRBJ1-1|NA
CASSPNRGSSTEAFF
TGTGCCAGCAGCCCCAACAGGGGTTCCAGCACTGAAGCTTTCTTT
>NA|TRBV2|TRBJ2-5|NA
CASSDGGLRPTQYF
TGTGCCAGCAGTGATGGGGGGCTGCGCCCGACCCAGTACTTC
>TRBD1|TRBV29-1|TRBJ2-1|NA
CSVVSGTGGSYNEQFF
TGCAGCGTTGTGTCCGGGACAGGGGGCTCCTACAATGAGCAGTTCTTC
>TRBD1|TRBV5-6|TRBJ2-3|NA
CASSHLGQVFTDTQYF
TGTGCCAGCAGCCACCTCGGACAGGTCTTCACAGATACGCAGTATTTT
>NA|TRBV7-2|TRBJ1-4|NA
CASSLVGGRGEKLFF
TGTGCCAGCAGCTTAGTCGGGGGTAGGGGTGAAAAACTGTTTTTT
>NA|TRBV4-3|TRBJ1-2|once
CASSQAGRANGYTF
TGCGCCAGCAGCCAAGCGGGCAGGGCAAATGGCTACACCTTC
>TRBD1|TRBV30|TRBJ1-3|NA
CAWERQGGAAIYF
TGTGCCTGGGAACGACAGGGAGGGGCGGCCATATATTTT
>NA|TRBV7-2|TRBJ1-4|NA
CASSLIGAGEKLFF
TGTGCCAGCAGCTTAATCGGGGCGGGAGAAAAACTGTTTTTT
>NA|TRBV4-1|TRBJ2-7|NA
CASSQDLGVSREQYF
TGCGCCAGCAGCCAAGATTTAGGTGTTTCTCGCGAGCAGTACTTC
>NA|TRBV21-1|TRBJ2-7|once
CASSRGTRVGSYEQYF
TGTGCCAGCAGCAGGGGGACTAGAGTGGGATCCTACGAGCAGTACTTC
>NA|TRBV18|TRBJ1-4|NA
CASSPGPWEKLFF
TGTGCCAGCTCACCCGGTCCCTGGGAAAAACTGTTTTTT
>NA|TRBV7-9|TRBJ1-1|NA
CASSLYTEAFF
TGTGCCAGCAGCTTGTACACTGAAGCTTTCTTT